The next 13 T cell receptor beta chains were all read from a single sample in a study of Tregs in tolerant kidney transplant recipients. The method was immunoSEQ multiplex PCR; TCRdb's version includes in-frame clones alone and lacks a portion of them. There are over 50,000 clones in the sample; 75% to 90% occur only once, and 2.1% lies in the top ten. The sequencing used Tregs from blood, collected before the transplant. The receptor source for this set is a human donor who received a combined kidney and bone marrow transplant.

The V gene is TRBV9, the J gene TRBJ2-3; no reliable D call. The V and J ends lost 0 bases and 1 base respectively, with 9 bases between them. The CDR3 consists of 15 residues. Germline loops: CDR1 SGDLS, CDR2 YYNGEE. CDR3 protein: CASSVEGRGTDTQYF. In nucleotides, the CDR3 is TGTGCCAGCAGCGTAGAAGGACGGGGCACAGATACGCAGTATTTT. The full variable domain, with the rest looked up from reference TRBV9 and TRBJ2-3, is DSGVTQTPKHLITATGQRVTLRCSPRSGDLSVYWYQQSLDQGLQFLIQYYNGEERAKGNILERFSAQQFPDLHSELNLSSLELGDSALYFCASSVEGRGTDTQYFGPGTRLTVL.

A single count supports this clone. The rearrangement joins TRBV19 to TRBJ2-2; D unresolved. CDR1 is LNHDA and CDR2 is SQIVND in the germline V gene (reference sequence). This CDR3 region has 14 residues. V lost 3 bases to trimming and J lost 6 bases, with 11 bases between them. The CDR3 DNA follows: TGTGCCAGTAGTATTAGTAATGTGGCCGGGGAGCTGTTTTTT. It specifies CASSISNVAGELFF.

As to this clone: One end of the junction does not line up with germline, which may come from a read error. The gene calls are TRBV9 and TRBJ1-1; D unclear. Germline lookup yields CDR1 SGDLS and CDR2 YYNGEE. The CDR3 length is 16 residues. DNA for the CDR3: TGTGCCAGCAGCGAGCCCCCGTCGTCTTTGAACGCTGAAGCTTTCTTT. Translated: CASSEPPSSLNAEAFF.

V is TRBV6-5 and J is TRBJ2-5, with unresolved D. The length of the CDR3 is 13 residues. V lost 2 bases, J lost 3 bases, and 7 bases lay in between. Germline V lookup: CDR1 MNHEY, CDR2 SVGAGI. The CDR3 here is CASSYRTEETQYF. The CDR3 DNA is TGTGCCAGCAGTTACCGGACGGAAGAGACCCAGTACTTC.

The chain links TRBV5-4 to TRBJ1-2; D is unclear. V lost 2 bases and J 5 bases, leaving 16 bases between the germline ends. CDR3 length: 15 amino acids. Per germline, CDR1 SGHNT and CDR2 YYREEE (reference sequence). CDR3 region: CASSLVSRRAYGYTF. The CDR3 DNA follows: TGTGCCAGCAGCTTAGTCAGCCGTCGGGCTTATGGCTACACCTTC.

CDR3 nucleotides: TGCGCCAGCAGCTCCCCAAGCCTCGAGCAGTACTTC. It codes for CASSSPSLEQYF. This chain links TRBV5-1 with TRBJ2-7; D is ambiguous. Trimming left V 3 bases short and J 6 bases short, with 10 bases between. The germline V gene has CDR1 SGHRS and CDR2 YFSETQ. The CDR3 totals 12 residues.

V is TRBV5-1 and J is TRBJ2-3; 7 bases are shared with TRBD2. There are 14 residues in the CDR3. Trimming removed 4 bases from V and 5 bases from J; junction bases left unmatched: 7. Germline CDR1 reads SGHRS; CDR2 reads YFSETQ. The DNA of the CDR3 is TGCGCCAGCAGCGTGGGGGGGAGAGGAGATACGCAGTATTTT. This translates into CASSVGGRGDTQYF.

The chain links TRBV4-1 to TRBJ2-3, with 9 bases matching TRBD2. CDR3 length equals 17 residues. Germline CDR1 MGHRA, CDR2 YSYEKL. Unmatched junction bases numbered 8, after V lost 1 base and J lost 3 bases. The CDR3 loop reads CASSQVLLSGGTDTQYF. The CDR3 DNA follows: TGCGCCAGCAGCCAAGTTCTCCTTAGCGGGGGAACAGATACGCAGTATTTT.

The DNA for the CDR3 is TGTGCCATCAGCAGACAGGACTTCCTCTATGGCTACACCTTC. Protein: CAISRQDFLYGYTF. V and J are TRBV10-3 and TRBJ1-2; TRBD1 might be the D (6 bases). Germline V lookup: CDR1 ENHRY, CDR2 SYGVKD. Trimming took 6 bases from V and 4 from J, leaving 15 bases between them. The CDR3 sequence is 14 residues long.

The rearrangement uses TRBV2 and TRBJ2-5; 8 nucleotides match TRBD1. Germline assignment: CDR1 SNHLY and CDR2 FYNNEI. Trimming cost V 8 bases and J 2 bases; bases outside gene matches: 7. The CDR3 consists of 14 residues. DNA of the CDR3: TGTGCCAGCGGTCGGACAGGGTTACAAGAGACCCAGTACTTC. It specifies CASGRTGLQETQYF.

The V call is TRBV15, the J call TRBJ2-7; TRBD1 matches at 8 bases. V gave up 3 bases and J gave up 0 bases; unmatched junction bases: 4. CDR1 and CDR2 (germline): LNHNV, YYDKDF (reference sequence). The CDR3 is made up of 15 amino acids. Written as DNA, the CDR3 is TGTGCCACCAGCAGGAAAACAGGGGGCTCCTACGAGCAGTACTTC. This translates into CATSRKTGGSYEQYF.

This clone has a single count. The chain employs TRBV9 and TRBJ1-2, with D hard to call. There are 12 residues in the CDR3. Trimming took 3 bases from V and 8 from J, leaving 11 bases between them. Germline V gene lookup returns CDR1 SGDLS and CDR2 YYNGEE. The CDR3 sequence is CASSAYSGGYTF. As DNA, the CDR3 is TGTGCCAGCAGCGCCTACAGTGGGGGCTACACCTTC.

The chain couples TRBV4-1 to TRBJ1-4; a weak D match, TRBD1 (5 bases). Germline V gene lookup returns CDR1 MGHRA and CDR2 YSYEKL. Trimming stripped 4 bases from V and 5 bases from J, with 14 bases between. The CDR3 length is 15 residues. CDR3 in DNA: TGCGCCAGCAGCCGAGGCGGGACGGGGAATGAAAAACTGTTTTTT. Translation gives CASSRGGTGNEKLFF.